These T cell receptor beta chains were read from a single sample in a study of cytotoxic CD8 clonotypes in ibrutinib-treated CLL. Here immunoSEQ multiplex PCR was the method, and the copy in TCRdb shows in-frame clones only, minus some. The table records nearly 300,000 clones, roughly three quarters of them present only once. Sequenced here: PBMCs, sampled at disease progression, from a patient treated with ibrutinib. These receptors all stem from a human donor with chronic lymphocytic leukemia. Each CDR3 is given with its conserved first and last residue. Fields, in order: D gene, clone size, V gene, J gene, CDR3 protein, CDR3 DNA. A D gene is named only where the DNA matches it firmly. The size of a clone is reported for some rows only, either as once, few or many, or as a class for expanded clones.

-	-	TRBV7-9	TRBJ2-6	CASSLVSSGANVLTF	TGTGCCAGCAGCTTAGTGAGCTCTGGGGCCAACGTCCTGACTTTC
TRBD2	once	TRBV15	TRBJ2-7	CATSPGLAGFPYEQYF	TGTGCCACCAGTCCGGGACTAGCGGGATTCCCCTACGAGCAGTACTTC
-	-	TRBV5-3	TRBJ1-5	CARSLGSLPQPQHF	TGTGCCAGAAGCTTGGGCAGTTTGCCTCAGCCCCAGCATTTT
-	-	TRBV5-1	TRBJ1-1	CASSPGTANTEAFF	TGCGCCAGCAGCCCCGGGACCGCGAACACTGAAGCTTTCTTT
TRBD1	-	TRBV5-1	TRBJ2-7	CASGNRQGTTYEQYF	TGCGCCAGCGGAAATAGACAGGGGACCACCTACGAGCAGTACTTC
-	-	TRBV27	TRBJ2-3	CASSAGRITDTQYF	TGTGCCAGCAGCGCCGGACGGATCACAGATACGCAGTATTTT
-	once	TRBV5-6	TRBJ1-5	CASSHRFGAPYSNQPQHF	TGTGCCAGCAGCCACCGGTTCGGCGCACCTTATAGCAATCAGCCCCAGCATTTT
TRBD1	-	TRBV9	TRBJ2-3	CASSVARTGGLEDTQYF	TGTGCCAGCAGCGTAGCTCGGACAGGGGGCCTTGAAGATACGCAGTATTTT
-	few	TRBV25-1	TRBJ1-2	CASSGASVLGYTF	TGTGCCAGCAGTGGGGCCAGCGTACTCGGCTACACCTTC
-	-	TRBV7-9	TRBJ1-4	CASSKDGNEKLFF	TGTGCCAGCAGCAAGGACGGCAATGAAAAACTGTTTTTT
TRBD1	-	TRBV6-5	TRBJ2-1	CASSYGGQGINEQFF	TGTGCCAGCAGTTACGGGGGACAGGGGATAAATGAGCAGTTCTTC
TRBD1	-	TRBV6-5	TRBJ1-1	CASSWTGNTEAFF	TGTGCCAGCAGTTGGACAGGGAACACTGAAGCTTTCTTT
-	-	TRBV28	TRBJ2-7	CASSLTGSSYEQYF	TGTGCCAGCAGTTTAACAGGGTCCTCCTACGAGCAGTACTTC
-	few	TRBV6-6	TRBJ1-6	CASSPPGRVNSPLHF	TGTGCCAGCAGCCCCCCGGGGCGGGTAAATTCACCCCTCCACTTT
-	-	TRBV5-1	TRBJ2-7	CASSQGGTYEQYF	TGCGCCAGCAGCCAGGGGGGGACCTACGAGCAGTACTTC
TRBD1	-	TRBV5-1	TRBJ2-5	CASSLRTGTDGMETQYF	TGCGCCAGCAGCTTGAGGACCGGGACAGACGGAATGGAGACCCAGTACTTC
TRBD1	-	TRBV29-1	TRBJ1-2	CSVVQGSYGYTF	TGCAGCGTTGTACAGGGGAGCTATGGCTACACCTTC
-	-	TRBV9	TRBJ2-2	CASSSTGVRVGELFF	TGTGCCAGCAGCTCCACGGGGGTCAGAGTGGGGGAGCTGTTTTTT
TRBD2	few	TRBV10-3	TRBJ2-7	CAIRGGLAGASYEQYF	TGTGCCATCAGGGGAGGACTAGCGGGGGCCTCCTACGAGCAGTACTTC
TRBD1	-	TRBV29-1	TRBJ2-5	CSVRGRLGETQYF	TGCAGCGTCAGGGGGCGACTGGGAGAGACCCAGTACTTC
-	-	TRBV4-1	TRBJ2-1	CASSQVRDPYSYNEQFF	TGCGCCAGCAGCCAAGTAAGGGATCCCTATTCCTACAATGAGCAGTTCTTC
-	-	TRBV5-6	TRBJ2-7	CASSLGVGYEQYF	TGTGCCAGCAGCTTGGGGGTAGGGTACGAGCAGTACTTC